The rows below give T cell receptor beta chains drawn from one sample of a study of response to subunit inactivated influenza vaccine. TCRdb re-derived calls from the RT-PCR reads in MiXCR, one entry per CDR3 protein. The table shows roughly 180,000 distinct CDR3 sequences, with about 9.3% occurring only once. Source: non-naive T cells sorted from PBMCs, taken on the day of vaccination. These receptors came from a man aged 50 or older who received an inactivated influenza vaccine. Each CDR3 is given with its conserved first and last residue. D genes are given only for firm matches. Clone size is shown for a subset of rows, as once, few, many or a class of expanded clone.

j_call v_call d_call clone_size cdr3_aa cdr3_nt
TRBJ2-4 TRBV20-1 NA many CSASQGMSNIQYF TGCAGTGCTTCTCAGGGGATGTCAAACATTCAGTACTTC
TRBJ2-4 TRBV6-5 NA NA CASSSTPGLAKNIQYF TGTGCCAGCAGTTCCACTCCAGGTTTAGCCAAAAACATTCAGTACTTC
TRBJ2-1 TRBV6-4 NA many CASSTGAASSYNEQFF TGTGCCAGCAGTACCGGCGCTGCGAGCTCCTACAATGAGCAGTTCTTC
TRBJ2-2 TRBV3-1 NA few CASSQGNTLSAGELFF TGTGCCAGCAGCCAAGGGAATACCCTCTCAGCCGGGGAGCTGTTTTTT
TRBJ1-5 TRBV20-1 NA few CSARDGLLQPQHF TGCAGTGCTAGAGATGGGTTACTACAGCCCCAGCATTTT
TRBJ1-4 TRBV20-1 NA few CGGAGTREKLFF TGCGGGGGGGCAGGGACAAGAGAAAAACTGTTTTTT
TRBJ2-1 TRBV18 TRBD2 NA CASSPQRKTSVSYNEQFF TGTGCCAGCTCACCGCAACGTAAGACTAGCGTCTCCTACAATGAGCAGTTCTTC
TRBJ2-2 TRBV7-8 NA NA CASSFSGPWAGELFF TGTGCCAGCAGCTTCTCCGGGCCCTGGGCCGGGGAGCTGTTTTTT
TRBJ2-1 TRBV20-1 NA many CSAREPRTLYNNEQFF TGCAGTGCTAGAGAGCCTAGGACCCTTTACAACAATGAGCAGTTCTTC
TRBJ2-7 TRBV7-2 NA few CASSRVGGSHEQYF TGTGCCAGCAGCCGGGTTGGGGGGTCCCACGAGCAGTACTTC
TRBJ2-1 TRBV19 TRBD1 few CASSRGQGSVNEQFF TGTGCCAGTAGTAGGGGACAGGGGTCGGTCAATGAGCAGTTCTTC
TRBJ2-7 TRBV4-3 NA few CASSQDHGLRQYF TGCGCCAGCAGCCAAGATCACGGTCTTCGGCAGTACTTC
TRBJ1-1 TRBV19 NA many CASSIGLARPEAFF TGTGCCAGTAGTATAGGCCTTGCCAGGCCTGAAGCTTTCTTT
TRBJ2-7 TRBV6-2/TRBV6-3 NA NA CASRARGEQYF TGTGCCAGCAGAGCCAGGGGCGAGCAGTACTTC
TRBJ1-4 TRBV7-9 NA few CASSGGTRNEKLFF TGTGCCAGCAGCGGCGGGACACGCAATGAAAAACTGTTTTTT
TRBJ2-1 TRBV7-7 TRBD2 many CASSPSGTSAYNEQFF TGTGCTAGCAGCCCATCCGGGACTAGCGCTTACAATGAGCAGTTCTTC
TRBJ2-2 TRBV7-9 TRBD2 many CASSGGASGGTGELFF TGTGCCAGCAGCGGCGGAGCTAGCGGGGGGACCGGGGAGCTGTTTTTT
TRBJ2-3 TRBV12-3/TRBV12-4 NA many CASRAGPHTDTQYF TGTGCCAGCCGAGCAGGGCCACACACAGATACGCAGTATTTT
TRBJ2-2 TRBV7-9 NA NA CASSRGPSGELFF TGTGCCAGCAGCCGGGGGCCCTCCGGGGAGCTGTTTTTT
TRBJ1-2 TRBV5-1 NA few CASTPQPGERGYTF TGCGCCAGCACCCCCCAACCGGGGGAGAGGGGCTACACCTTC
TRBJ2-7 TRBV2 TRBD1 NA CASSNRGFYEQYF TGTGCCAGCAGTAACAGGGGGTTCTACGAGCAGTACTTC
TRBJ2-3 TRBV7-6 NA few CASSPTRSLTDTQYF TGTGCCAGCAGCCCGACTAGATCCCTCACAGATACGCAGTATTTT
TRBJ1-1 TRBV9 NA NA CASSVVPNTEAFF TGTGCCAGCAGCGTTGTTCCGAACACTGAAGCTTTCTTT
TRBJ2-7 TRBV7-8 TRBD2 NA CASSPRSSGRAGLSYEQYF TGTGCCAGCAGCCCCCGGAGTAGCGGGAGGGCCGGGCTTTCCTACGAGCAGTACTTC
TRBJ2-1 TRBV10-3 NA NA CAINPGDTYNEQFF TGTGCCATAAACCCCGGAGACACTTACAATGAGCAGTTCTTC
TRBJ2-5 TRBV5-4 NA NA CASSLRTGAYQETQYF TGTGCCAGCAGCTTGCGAACGGGAGCGTACCAAGAGACCCAGTACTTC
TRBJ2-1 TRBV12-3/TRBV12-4 TRBD2 many CASSLTSGGEQFF TGTGCCAGCAGTTTAACATCGGGGGGTGAGCAGTTCTTC
TRBJ2-5 TRBV5-1 NA many CASSLGSSQETQYF TGCGCCAGCAGCTTGGGTTCTAGCCAAGAGACCCAGTACTTC
TRBJ2-5 TRBV6-1 NA NA CASNPASGPETQYF TGTGCCAGCAATCCGGCCTCCGGGCCAGAGACCCAGTACTTC
TRBJ2-3 TRBV4-2 NA many CASKPIAGDTQYF TGTGCCAGTAAGCCAATAGCAGGAGATACGCAGTATTTT
TRBJ2-3 TRBV20-1 TRBD1 NA CSASPPGQAAGQYF TGCAGTGCTAGCCCACCGGGACAGGCCGCGGGGCAGTATTTT
TRBJ1-6 TRBV3-1 NA once CASSQAPGGRANSPLHF TGTGCCAGCAGCCAAGCTCCGGGGGGCCGAGCTAATTCACCCCTCCACTTT
TRBJ2-7 TRBV9 TRBD2 NA CASSHGGLAGVYEQYF TGTGCCAGCAGCCACGGTGGATTAGCGGGAGTGTACGAGCAGTACTTC
TRBJ2-2 TRBV6-5 NA NA CASSYSGGWDTGELFF TGTGCCAGCAGTTACTCAGGAGGGTGGGACACCGGGGAGCTGTTTTTT
TRBJ2-2 TRBV24-1 NA few CATSPTANTGELFF TGTGCCACCAGTCCGACAGCGAACACCGGGGAGCTGTTTTTT
TRBJ2-7 TRBV25-1 NA many CASSEDYYEQYF TGTGCCAGCAGTGAGGACTACTACGAGCAGTACTTC
TRBJ1-5 TRBV21-1 NA NA CASSKWQPELCNQPQHF TGTGCCAGCAGCAAATGGCAACCAGAACTCTGCAATCAGCCCCAGCATTTT
TRBJ2-6 TRBV7-2 NA NA CASSSRGGPSGANVLTF TGTGCCAGCAGCTCTCGCGGGGGCCCCTCTGGGGCCAACGTCCTGACTTTC
TRBJ2-3 TRBV5-6 NA few CASGAVTSTDTQYF TGTGCCAGCGGAGCGGTTACTAGCACAGATACGCAGTATTTT
TRBJ1-2 TRBV6-1 NA few CASGKGGFSGYTF TGTGCCAGCGGGAAAGGGGGATTCTCTGGCTACACCTTC
TRBJ2-1 TRBV20-1 TRBD1 NA CSARRARWDSEQFF TGCAGTGCTAGGAGGGCGCGGTGGGACAGTGAGCAGTTCTTC
TRBJ1-5 TRBV20-1 TRBD1 many CSATHSTGSQPQHF TGCAGTGCTACTCATTCGACAGGGAGTCAGCCCCAGCATTTT
TRBJ2-5 TRBV7-6 NA medium-sized CASSSVRGETQYF TGTGCCAGCAGCTCCGTACGCGGAGAGACCCAGTACTTC
TRBJ1-2 TRBV30 NA NA CAWSKTVHGYTF TGTGCCTGGAGTAAGACAGTCCATGGCTACACCTTC
TRBJ2-6 TRBV12-3/TRBV12-4 TRBD1 NA CAISPPFRTGGSGANVLTF TGTGCCATCAGTCCCCCTTTTAGGACAGGGGGCTCTGGGGCCAACGTCCTGACTTTC
TRBJ2-3 TRBV20-1 TRBD2 many CSARDLAGDTDTQYF TGCAGTGCTAGAGATCTAGCGGGAGACACAGATACGCAGTATTTT
TRBJ2-5 TRBV6-1 NA few CASSDRLSQETQYF TGTGCCAGCAGTGACAGACTGAGCCAAGAGACCCAGTACTTC
TRBJ1-1 TRBV2 TRBD1 NA CASRRLTGIDTEAFF TGTGCCAGCAGGCGGCTGACAGGGATCGACACTGAAGCTTTCTTT
TRBJ1-3 TRBV5-1 NA few CASSLASQQVSGNTIYF TGCGCCAGCAGCTTGGCAAGTCAACAGGTCTCTGGAAACACCATATATTTT
TRBJ2-7 TRBV20-1 NA few CSARVGGPSYEQYF TGCAGTGCTAGAGTGGGGGGGCCCTCCTACGAGCAGTACTTC
TRBJ2-2 TRBV6-2/TRBV6-3 TRBD1 many CASDRGQNTGELFF TGTGCCAGCGACAGGGGCCAGAACACCGGGGAGCTGTTTTTT
TRBJ2-1 TRBV11-3 TRBD1 many CASSLDRDRPGSEQFF TGTGCCAGCAGCTTAGATCGGGACAGGCCGGGAAGTGAGCAGTTCTTC
TRBJ2-7 TRBV5-6 NA NA CASSLGLETYEQYF TGTGCCAGCAGCTTGGGACTTGAAACCTACGAGCAGTACTTC
TRBJ1-6 TRBV6-2/TRBV6-3 NA many CASSSRSHGNSPLHF TGTGCCAGCAGTAGCCGGTCACACGGCAATTCACCCCTCCACTTT